A selection of T cell receptor beta chains follows, all from one sample in a study of blood T cell repertoires in COVID-19. Clones were sequenced by immunoSEQ multiplex PCR, and TCRdb holds only the in-frame ones, with some missing. Of around 120,000 clones detected, 80% to 90% appear once; the ten largest clones hold approximately 5.8%. What was sequenced was peripheral blood. The receptors stem from a man aged 80 or over with active or convalescent COVID-19. Each CDR3 is given with its conserved first and last residue. The order of the fields is V gene, D gene, J gene, clone size, CDR3 protein, CDR3 DNA. A D gene is named only where the DNA matches it firmly. Expanded clones are given a class, and other clones once, few, many or no size at all.

v_gene: TRBV20-1
d_gene: NA
j_gene: TRBJ2-2
abundance: NA
CDR3aa: CSASRQGTGELFF
CDR3nt: TGCAGTGCTAGTCGGCAGGGCACCGGGGAGCTGTTTTTT

v_gene: TRBV19
d_gene: NA
j_gene: TRBJ2-1
abundance: NA
CDR3aa: CASSTTGSDEQFF
CDR3nt: TGTGCCAGTAGTACAACTGGGAGCGATGAGCAGTTCTTC

v_gene: TRBV5-5
d_gene: TRBD2
j_gene: TRBJ2-7
abundance: NA
CDR3aa: CASSWTGTSSYEQYF
CDR3nt: TGTGCCAGCAGCTGGACCGGGACTAGCTCCTACGAGCAGTACTTC

v_gene: TRBV29-1
d_gene: TRBD2
j_gene: TRBJ2-3
abundance: NA
CDR3aa: CSVLLAEELTDTQYF
CDR3nt: TGCAGCGTTTTACTAGCGGAAGAACTCACAGATACGCAGTATTTT

v_gene: TRBV6-5
d_gene: NA
j_gene: TRBJ1-6
abundance: NA
CDR3aa: CASSYVGRGNSPLHF
CDR3nt: TGTGCCAGCAGTTACGTAGGACGAGGGAATTCACCCCTCCACTTT

v_gene: TRBV9
d_gene: TRBD2
j_gene: TRBJ2-3
abundance: few
CDR3aa: CASSVGGSGGTDTQYF
CDR3nt: TGTGCCAGCAGCGTAGGGGGAAGCGGGGGAACAGATACGCAGTATTTT

v_gene: TRBV4-1
d_gene: NA
j_gene: TRBJ1-1
abundance: NA
CDR3aa: CASSHEGLNTEAFF
CDR3nt: TGCGCCAGCAGCCACGAGGGCCTGAACACTGAAGCTTTCTTT

v_gene: TRBV7-3
d_gene: NA
j_gene: TRBJ2-5
abundance: NA
CDR3aa: CASSLGFGETQYF
CDR3nt: TGTGCCAGCAGCTTAGGCTTTGGAGAGACCCAGTACTTC

v_gene: TRBV9
d_gene: TRBD1
j_gene: TRBJ1-6
abundance: once
CDR3aa: CASSVEDRGPPLHF
CDR3nt: TGTGCCAGCAGCGTAGAGGACAGGGGGCCACCCCTCCACTTT

v_gene: TRBV2
d_gene: NA
j_gene: TRBJ1-2
abundance: NA
CDR3aa: CAARRMVGYGYTF
CDR3nt: TGTGCCGCCCGGAGGATGGTGGGCTATGGCTACACCTTC

v_gene: TRBV6-5
d_gene: NA
j_gene: TRBJ2-7
abundance: NA
CDR3aa: CASSYNREYEQYF
CDR3nt: TGTGCCAGCAGTTATAACAGGGAGTACGAGCAGTACTTC

v_gene: TRBV19
d_gene: TRBD1
j_gene: TRBJ2-2
abundance: NA
CDR3aa: CASTGTGNTGELFF
CDR3nt: TGTGCCAGTACTGGGACAGGGAACACCGGGGAGCTGTTTTTT

v_gene: TRBV9
d_gene: NA
j_gene: TRBJ1-3
abundance: NA
CDR3aa: CASSVQGSVFSGNTIYF
CDR3nt: TGTGCCAGCAGCGTTCAGGGTTCCGTCTTCTCTGGAAACACCATATATTTT

v_gene: TRBV2
d_gene: NA
j_gene: TRBJ2-5
abundance: once
CDR3aa: CASSARQAQETQYF
CDR3nt: TGTGCCAGCAGTGCTCGACAGGCCCAAGAGACCCAGTACTTC

v_gene: TRBV28
d_gene: TRBD1
j_gene: TRBJ2-1
abundance: NA
CDR3aa: CASSGMGQGGYNEQFF
CDR3nt: TGTGCCAGCAGTGGGATGGGACAGGGGGGATACAATGAGCAGTTCTTC

v_gene: TRBV15
d_gene: TRBD1
j_gene: TRBJ2-6
abundance: few
CDR3aa: CATSRPTGGISGANVLTF
CDR3nt: TGTGCCACCAGCAGACCCACAGGGGGCATCTCTGGGGCCAACGTCCTGACTTTC

v_gene: TRBV3-1/TRBV3-2
d_gene: NA
j_gene: TRBJ2-7
abundance: NA
CDR3aa: CASSQGEVPYEQYF
CDR3nt: TGTGCCAGCAGCCAGGGGGAGGTCCCCTACGAGCAGTACTTC

v_gene: TRBV7-7
d_gene: TRBD2
j_gene: TRBJ2-2
abundance: NA
CDR3aa: CASSLSGGAGELFF
CDR3nt: TGTGCCAGCAGCTTAAGCGGGGGGGCCGGGGAGCTGTTTTTT

v_gene: TRBV7-7
d_gene: TRBD1
j_gene: TRBJ1-5
abundance: NA
CDR3aa: CASSQRERDRGRQGNQPQHF
CDR3nt: TGTGCCAGCAGCCAAAGGGAGCGGGACAGGGGGCGGCAGGGCAATCAGCCCCAGCATTTT

v_gene: TRBV4-3
d_gene: TRBD2
j_gene: TRBJ2-1
abundance: NA
CDR3aa: CASSQALGGGSYNEQFF
CDR3nt: TGCGCCAGCAGCCAAGCCCTGGGCGGGGGCTCCTACAATGAGCAGTTCTTC

v_gene: TRBV28
d_gene: NA
j_gene: TRBJ2-6
abundance: NA
CDR3aa: CASRPALAGGANVLTF
CDR3nt: TGTGCCAGCAGACCCGCGCTGGCGGGCGGGGCCAACGTCCTGACTTTC

v_gene: TRBV7-2
d_gene: TRBD1
j_gene: TRBJ1-1
abundance: NA
CDR3aa: CASGYRDRDTEAFF
CDR3nt: TGTGCCAGCGGATACCGGGACAGGGACACTGAAGCTTTCTTT

v_gene: TRBV18
d_gene: TRBD2
j_gene: TRBJ2-3
abundance: NA
CDR3aa: CASSPGLAPDTQYF
CDR3nt: TGTGCCAGCTCACCCGGACTAGCCCCAGATACGCAGTATTTT

v_gene: TRBV19
d_gene: NA
j_gene: TRBJ1-1
abundance: NA
CDR3aa: CASSLQGNTEAFF
CDR3nt: TGTGCCAGTAGTCTACAGGGTAACACTGAAGCTTTCTTT

v_gene: TRBV28
d_gene: NA
j_gene: TRBJ1-4
abundance: once
CDR3aa: CATSREAATNEKLFF
CDR3nt: TGTGCCACCAGCCGTGAGGCTGCAACTAATGAAAAACTGTTTTTT

v_gene: TRBV5-1
d_gene: TRBD1
j_gene: TRBJ2-7
abundance: NA
CDR3aa: CASSMEGRGLYEQYF
CDR3nt: TGCGCCAGCAGCATGGAGGGCAGGGGGCTATACGAGCAGTACTTC

v_gene: TRBV5-6
d_gene: TRBD1
j_gene: TRBJ1-5
abundance: NA
CDR3aa: CASSSGDSNQPQHF
CDR3nt: TGTGCCAGCAGCTCGGGGGACAGTAACCAGCCCCAGCATTTT

v_gene: TRBV6-5
d_gene: TRBD1
j_gene: TRBJ1-5
abundance: NA
CDR3aa: CASRPTGGSNQPQHF
CDR3nt: TGTGCCAGCAGGCCTACAGGGGGTAGCAATCAGCCCCAGCATTTT

v_gene: TRBV28
d_gene: TRBD1
j_gene: TRBJ1-6
abundance: NA
CDR3aa: CASSPRTGGDSPLHF
CDR3nt: TGTGCCAGCAGCCCACGGACAGGAGGGGATTCACCCCTCCACTTT

v_gene: TRBV4-1
d_gene: NA
j_gene: TRBJ2-2
abundance: NA
CDR3aa: CASSQVLRSSTGELFF
CDR3nt: TGCGCCAGCAGCCAAGTCCTGAGGTCAAGCACCGGGGAGCTGTTTTTT

v_gene: TRBV7-9
d_gene: NA
j_gene: TRBJ2-1
abundance: NA
CDR3aa: CASSHRDLNNEQFF
CDR3nt: TGTGCCAGCAGCCACAGGGACCTTAACAATGAGCAGTTCTTC

v_gene: TRBV11-2
d_gene: TRBD2
j_gene: TRBJ2-5
abundance: once
CDR3aa: CASSATSGGGETQYF
CDR3nt: TGTGCCAGCAGCGCGACTAGCGGGGGTGGGGAGACCCAGTACTTC

v_gene: TRBV5-8
d_gene: NA
j_gene: TRBJ1-3
abundance: NA
CDR3aa: CASRNDRDIGNTIYF
CDR3nt: TGTGCCAGCAGAAATGACCGGGACATCGGAAACACCATATATTTT

v_gene: TRBV5-6
d_gene: NA
j_gene: TRBJ2-2
abundance: NA
CDR3aa: CASSARRELSTGELFF
CDR3nt: TGTGCCAGCAGCGCACGCAGGGAACTTAGCACCGGGGAGCTGTTTTTT

v_gene: TRBV7-6
d_gene: TRBD2
j_gene: TRBJ2-1
abundance: NA
CDR3aa: CASSLLASKESLAGGRNEQFF
CDR3nt: TGTGCCAGCAGCTTACTCGCATCGAAGGAGAGTCTAGCGGGGGGTCGGAATGAGCAGTTCTTC

v_gene: TRBV4-3
d_gene: TRBD1
j_gene: TRBJ1-5
abundance: few
CDR3aa: CASSQDLRSGGGQPQHF
CDR3nt: TGCGCCAGCAGCCAAGATCTAAGATCAGGGGGCGGTCAGCCCCAGCATTTT

v_gene: TRBV4-3
d_gene: NA
j_gene: TRBJ2-7
abundance: NA
CDR3aa: CASSQDRSYEQYF
CDR3nt: TGCGCCAGCAGCCAAGATCGCAGTTACGAGCAGTACTTC

v_gene: TRBV7-8
d_gene: TRBD2
j_gene: TRBJ2-7
abundance: once
CDR3aa: CASSRQPIALGGGEQYF
CDR3nt: TGTGCCAGCAGCCGCCAACCAATTGCACTGGGGGGGGGCGAGCAGTACTTC

v_gene: TRBV5-6
d_gene: TRBD1
j_gene: TRBJ1-2
abundance: once
CDR3aa: CASSLGTGTNYGYTF
CDR3nt: TGTGCCAGCAGCTTAGGGACAGGGACTAACTATGGCTACACCTTC

v_gene: TRBV28
d_gene: TRBD1
j_gene: TRBJ1-5
abundance: NA
CDR3aa: CASSTRDRGQGQPQHF
CDR3nt: TGTGCCAGCAGTACCAGGGACAGGGGGCAGGGTCAGCCCCAGCATTTT

v_gene: TRBV3-1/TRBV3-2
d_gene: NA
j_gene: TRBJ2-2
abundance: NA
CDR3aa: CASSPVFGRELFF
CDR3nt: TGTGCCAGCAGCCCAGTTTTTGGGCGGGAGCTGTTTTTT